The rows below give T cell receptor beta chains drawn from one sample of a study of spatial heterogeneity in lung cancer. TCRdb ran MiXCR on the 5' RACE reads and lists one entry per CDR3 protein. Of 89,000 or so distinct CDR3 sequences in the sample, about 20% were seen once. Specimen: PBMCs, collected at surgery. All receptors come from a male donor with early-stage non-small cell lung cancer. The CDR3 runs from the conserved cysteine through the conserved F or W. D genes are given only for firm matches. Rows give clone size only sometimes, using once, few, many, or a class for an expanded clone.

abundance,d_gene,v_gene,j_gene,CDR3nt,CDR3aa
NA,NA,TRBV6-2/TRBV6-3,TRBJ1-5,TGTGCCAGCAGTTACGCGGATAGCAATCAGCCCCAGCATTTT,CASSYADSNQPQHF
few,NA,TRBV7-9,TRBJ2-5,TGTGCCAGTCGTACAGGGTTGGAGGAGACCCAGTACTTC,CASRTGLEETQYF
few,TRBD1,TRBV5-8,TRBJ2-1,TGTGCCAGCAGCTCAGAGGGGGCCGGGTACAATGAGCAGTTCTTC,CASSSEGAGYNEQFF
NA,NA,TRBV29-1,TRBJ2-2,TGCAGCGTTGAGGGGGAGCCGAGGACCGGGGAGCTGTTTTTT,CSVEGEPRTGELFF
NA,NA,TRBV6-6,TRBJ2-2,TGTGCCAGCAGTTCGGACAGAACCGGGGAGCTGTTTTTT,CASSSDRTGELFF
NA,TRBD2,TRBV20-1,TRBJ2-1,TGCAGTGCTAGAGATCGGGCTAGCGGGAACAATGAGCAGTTCTTC,CSARDRASGNNEQFF
NA,TRBD1,TRBV6-5,TRBJ2-7,TGTGCCAGCAGAAGGGGACAGGGGGCTTTCGAGCAGTACTTC,CASRRGQGAFEQYF
many,TRBD1,TRBV28,TRBJ2-7,TGTGCCAGCAGTCGCGACAGGGTTTCCGAGCAGTACTTC,CASSRDRVSEQYF
few,TRBD2,TRBV12-3/TRBV12-4,TRBJ2-5,TGTGCCAGCAGCGGGAGCGGGAGCAGTGAGACCCAGTACTTC,CASSGSGSSETQYF
few,TRBD2,TRBV29-1,TRBJ2-3,TGCAGCGTGCCAACTAGCGGGAGGACGTCAGATACGCAGTATTTT,CSVPTSGRTSDTQYF
NA,NA,TRBV5-5,TRBJ1-1,TGTGCCAGCAGCTTGCGACTGGTGAACACTGAAGCTTTCTTT,CASSLRLVNTEAFF
NA,NA,TRBV7-9,TRBJ2-1,TGTGCCAGCAGCCCATGGACAATTAATGAGCAGTTCTTC,CASSPWTINEQFF
NA,NA,TRBV29-1,TRBJ1-5,TGCAGCGTCTCCCTTTTGGCTGGGGCCCAGCATTTT,CSVSLLAGAQHF
few,NA,TRBV3-1,TRBJ1-5,TGTGCCAGCAGCCAGGACCCATCAGGGATCGGTCCCCAGCATTTT,CASSQDPSGIGPQHF
many,TRBD1,TRBV28,TRBJ1-1,TGTGCCAGCAGTCCCCCAGGACAGGGAAACACTGAAGCTTTCTTT,CASSPPGQGNTEAFF
once,NA,TRBV5-4,TRBJ2-3,TGTGCCAGCAGCTTGCTGAGGGCGGGGACAGATACGCAGTATTTT,CASSLLRAGTDTQYF
many,NA,TRBV24-1,TRBJ2-4,TGTGCCACCAGTGATTTGACAGAAAACATTCAGTACTTC,CATSDLTENIQYF
NA,TRBD2,TRBV30,TRBJ2-7,TGTGCCTGGTCACGAGGTGGACTAGCAGACGAGCAGTACTTC,CAWSRGGLADEQYF
NA,NA,TRBV27,TRBJ1-6,TGTGCCAGCAGTTTACTATGGGGTGTTTCCTATAATTCACCCCTCCACTTT,CASSLLWGVSYNSPLHF
NA,NA,TRBV7-2,TRBJ2-1,TGTGCCAGCAGCTTAGAGGTAGCCTATGAGCAGTTCTTC,CASSLEVAYEQFF
few,NA,TRBV6-2/TRBV6-3,TRBJ2-3,TGTGCCAGCAGTTACGCCGGCACAGATACGCAGTATTTT,CASSYAGTDTQYF
few,NA,TRBV27,TRBJ1-5,TGTGCCAGCAGTTTAAATGGACTTGGCAATCAGCCCCAGCATTTT,CASSLNGLGNQPQHF
many,NA,TRBV7-2,TRBJ2-3,TGTGCCAGCAGCCTACAGACCCTTACAGATACGCAGTATTTT,CASSLQTLTDTQYF
few,TRBD1,TRBV7-7,TRBJ2-3,TGTGCTAGCAGCTTAGGGGGCAGATTCACAGATACGCAGTATTTT,CASSLGGRFTDTQYF
medium-sized,TRBD2,TRBV7-6,TRBJ2-5,TGTGCCAGCAGCTCACTAGCGTACGAGACCCAGTACTTC,CASSSLAYETQYF
NA,TRBD2,TRBV20-1,TRBJ2-3,TGCAGTGCTAGAGACACACTAGCGGGAGATTGGCCAGATACGCAGTATTTT,CSARDTLAGDWPDTQYF
few,NA,TRBV7-6,TRBJ2-7,TGTGCCAGCAGCTCGACAGGACAGATCTACGAGCAGTACTTC,CASSSTGQIYEQYF
NA,NA,TRBV28,TRBJ2-7,TGTGCCAGCAGTATACCGCCTTACGAGCAGTACTTC,CASSIPPYEQYF
NA,TRBD1,TRBV6-2/TRBV6-3,TRBJ2-1,TGTGCCAGCAGACCCGGGACAGGGGGCAGAAATGAGCAGTTCTTC,CASRPGTGGRNEQFF
NA,TRBD1,TRBV6-5,TRBJ2-3,TGTGCCAGCAGGGGCCGAGCAGGGGGTGAGGCAACAGATACGCAGTATTTT,CASRGRAGGEATDTQYF
many,NA,TRBV30,TRBJ2-7,TGTGCCTGGAGTGTACAACAGTACGAGCAGTACTTC,CAWSVQQYEQYF
NA,NA,TRBV5-1,TRBJ1-1,TGCGCCAGCAGCACTGACTCGAACACTGAAGCTTTCTTT,CASSTDSNTEAFF
NA,NA,TRBV12-3/TRBV12-4,TRBJ2-7,TGTGCCAGCAGCCACCGGAGACTGGAGGTCGAGCAGTACTTC,CASSHRRLEVEQYF
NA,NA,TRBV6-2/TRBV6-3,TRBJ2-1,TGTGCCAGCAGCCGTTCGGACAGAAGCTCCTACAATGAGCAGTTCTTC,CASSRSDRSSYNEQFF
NA,NA,TRBV7-9,TRBJ1-2,TGTGCCAGCAGCTTAGAGTATTATGGCTACACCTTC,CASSLEYYGYTF
NA,NA,TRBV5-1,TRBJ2-1,TGCGCCAGCAGCTTGGCCGGGGGCAGCTCCTACAATGAGCAGTTCTTC,CASSLAGGSSYNEQFF
NA,NA,TRBV11-1,TRBJ2-7,TGTGCCAGCAGCCATCTACGGAGGGACTACGAGCAGTACTTC,CASSHLRRDYEQYF
few,NA,TRBV20-1,TRBJ2-1,TGCAGTGCATCAGACTACAATGAGCAGTTCTTC,CSASDYNEQFF
NA,NA,TRBV6-4,TRBJ1-2,TGTGCCACCCAATCCAAGGGGGGCTACACCTTC,CATQSKGGYTF
few,TRBD2,TRBV6-5,TRBJ2-3,TGTGCCAGCAGTCGCCTAGGTGCGGGAGTTTTTTCAGATACGCAGTATTTT,CASSRLGAGVFSDTQYF